The rows below give T cell receptor beta chains drawn from one sample of a study of identical twins' blood T cells. TCRdb re-derived calls from the 5' RACE reads in MiXCR, one entry per CDR3 protein. The top ten clones hold about 6% of a sample with 350,000 to 400,000 distinct CDR3 sequences, 28% of them seen once. The source material was PBMCs. Receptors were obtained from a woman aged 18-55 years in good health. Both conserved end residues are part of each CDR3. The D gene is left open where the match is weak. A clone size is listed for some rows: how often the clone was seen (once, few, many), or a class if it is expanded.

j_call: TRBJ2-1; clone_size: few; d_call: NA; v_call: TRBV5-1; cdr3_aa: CASSLSTIYNEQFF; cdr3_nt: TGCGCCAGCAGCTTGTCAACTATATACAATGAGCAGTTCTTC
j_call: TRBJ1-5; clone_size: NA; d_call: NA; v_call: TRBV7-2; cdr3_aa: CASSRSENQPQHF; cdr3_nt: TGTGCCAGCAGTCGAAGTGAGAATCAGCCCCAGCATTTT
j_call: TRBJ2-1; clone_size: NA; d_call: TRBD2; v_call: TRBV9; cdr3_aa: CASSSDPSGTLYNEQFF; cdr3_nt: TGTGCCAGCAGCTCAGACCCTAGCGGGACCTTATACAATGAGCAGTTCTTC
j_call: TRBJ2-7; clone_size: NA; d_call: NA; v_call: TRBV7-2; cdr3_aa: CASSSLATYEQYF; cdr3_nt: TGTGCCAGCAGCTCTTTAGCTACCTACGAGCAGTACTTC
j_call: TRBJ2-1; clone_size: few; d_call: TRBD2; v_call: TRBV6-5; cdr3_aa: CAARPGTSGIDEQFF; cdr3_nt: TGTGCCGCCAGGCCTGGGACTAGCGGGATTGATGAGCAGTTCTTC
j_call: TRBJ2-4; clone_size: few; d_call: NA; v_call: TRBV29-1; cdr3_aa: CSVEGGTLAKNIQYF; cdr3_nt: TGCAGCGTTGAAGGGGGAACCCTAGCCAAAAACATTCAGTACTTC
j_call: TRBJ1-2; clone_size: NA; d_call: NA; v_call: TRBV12-3/TRBV12-4; cdr3_aa: CASSTYSGYTF; cdr3_nt: TGTGCCAGCAGTACCTACTCTGGCTACACCTTC
j_call: TRBJ1-1; clone_size: NA; d_call: NA; v_call: TRBV6-1; cdr3_aa: CASRVTAHVNTEAFF; cdr3_nt: TGTGCCAGCAGAGTGACGGCCCATGTGAACACTGAAGCTTTCTTT
j_call: TRBJ1-2; clone_size: few; d_call: TRBD1; v_call: TRBV15; cdr3_aa: CATSTNLDRGNGYTF; cdr3_nt: TGTGCCACCAGCACGAACCTCGACAGGGGCAATGGCTACACCTTC
j_call: TRBJ2-5; clone_size: few; d_call: NA; v_call: TRBV27; cdr3_aa: CASSLYTGERETQYF; cdr3_nt: TGTGCCAGCAGTTTGTATACGGGAGAAAGGGAGACCCAGTACTTC
j_call: TRBJ2-7; clone_size: NA; d_call: TRBD1; v_call: TRBV20-1; cdr3_aa: CSARDLTGAQYEQHF; cdr3_nt: TGCAGTGCTAGAGATCTCACAGGGGCCCAATACGAGCAGCACTTC